Listed below are T cell receptor beta chains from one sample, sequenced in a study of T cells after yellow fever vaccination. In TCRdb, the 5' RACE reads were re-called with MiXCR into one record per CDR3 protein. The data hold 620,000 or so distinct CDR3 sequences, with about 15% observed a single time. Sample: PBMCs, taken about 5 days after the first yellow fever vaccination. The receptors stem from a man between 18 and 35 years old who received the YFV17D yellow fever vaccine. The CDR3 runs from the conserved cysteine through the conserved F or W. Each record gives: D gene, clone size, V gene, J gene, CDR3 protein, CDR3 DNA. D genes are given only for firm matches. The size of a clone is reported for some rows only, either as once, few or many, or as a class for expanded clones.

D: -; size: -; V: TRBV9; J: TRBJ1-5; CDR3: CASSVGLDEGQPQHF; DNA: TGTGCCAGCAGCGTAGGTCTGGACGAAGGTCAGCCCCAGCATTTT
D: TRBD2; size: -; V: TRBV29-1; J: TRBJ2-3; CDR3: CSVVVAGDNTDTQYF; DNA: TGCAGCGTTGTAGTAGCGGGGGACAACACAGATACGCAGTATTTT
D: -; size: -; V: TRBV6-5; J: TRBJ2-3; CDR3: CASSYSVGLAYTQYF; DNA: TGTGCCAGCAGTTACTCTGTAGGCCTAGCTTATACGCAGTATTTT
D: -; size: few; V: TRBV5-1; J: TRBJ2-3; CDR3: CASSWTAGASTDTQYF; DNA: TGCGCCAGCAGCTGGACCGCGGGGGCCAGCACAGATACGCAGTATTTT
D: -; size: -; V: TRBV6-2/TRBV6-3; J: TRBJ2-3; CDR3: CASSILMGLTPSTQYF; DNA: TGTGCCAGCAGCATACTAATGGGATTAACCCCCAGTACGCAGTATTTT
D: -; size: few; V: TRBV9; J: TRBJ2-5; CDR3: CASSVAAAQETQYF; DNA: TGTGCCAGCAGCGTAGCAGCGGCTCAAGAGACCCAGTACTTC
D: -; size: many; V: TRBV20-1; J: TRBJ2-1; CDR3: CSARGLRANNEQFF; DNA: TGCAGTGCTAGAGGATTGCGGGCTAACAATGAGCAGTTCTTC
D: TRBD1; size: -; V: TRBV6-5; J: TRBJ2-6; CDR3: CASSLTGSSGANVLTF; DNA: TGTGCCAGCAGTTTGACAGGGAGCTCTGGGGCCAACGTCCTGACTTTC
D: TRBD2; size: -; V: TRBV6-5; J: TRBJ2-3; CDR3: CASSYGAGGLDTQYF; DNA: TGTGCCAGCAGTTACGGAGCGGGGGGGTTGGATACGCAGTATTTT
D: -; size: -; V: TRBV2; J: TRBJ1-2; CDR3: CASSPAGRNYGYTF; DNA: TGTGCCAGCAGCCCCGCGGGCCGGAACTATGGCTACACCTTC
D: -; size: -; V: TRBV5-1; J: TRBJ2-5; CDR3: CASSGRAFRDQYF; DNA: TGCGCCAGCAGCGGCCGCGCCTTCCGGGACCAGTACTTC
D: -; size: -; V: TRBV7-2; J: TRBJ2-3; CDR3: CASSLDPAGVSDTQYF; DNA: TGTGCCAGCAGCTTAGACCCAGCGGGTGTGTCCGATACGCAGTATTTT
D: -; size: -; V: TRBV29-1; J: TRBJ2-3; CDR3: CSVEGGRGGTDTQYF; DNA: TGCAGCGTTGAAGGGGGGCGAGGCGGAACAGATACGCAGTATTTT
D: TRBD2; size: -; V: TRBV20-1; J: TRBJ2-1; CDR3: CSASAWAGGYNEQFF; DNA: TGCAGTGCTAGCGCCTGGGCGGGGGGGTACAATGAGCAGTTCTTC
D: -; size: many; V: TRBV29-1; J: TRBJ2-7; CDR3: CSVVSLDVLKGHEQYF; DNA: TGCAGCGTTGTGTCTCTGGATGTTCTAAAGGGCCACGAGCAGTACTTC
D: -; size: -; V: TRBV12-3/TRBV12-4; J: TRBJ1-1; CDR3: CASSPGQPHTEAFF; DNA: TGTGCCAGCAGTCCAGGGCAGCCTCACACTGAAGCTTTCTTT
D: -; size: -; V: TRBV19; J: TRBJ2-1; CDR3: CASSMVPARDEQFF; DNA: TGTGCCAGTAGTATGGTTCCGGCCAGGGATGAGCAGTTCTTC
D: -; size: -; V: TRBV7-2; J: TRBJ1-1; CDR3: CASSSQTGLEAFF; DNA: TGTGCCAGCAGCTCTCAGACAGGCCTTGAAGCTTTCTTT
D: TRBD1; size: -; V: TRBV10-3; J: TRBJ2-1; CDR3: CATGQGINGPGYNEQFF; DNA: TGTGCCACCGGACAGGGTATCAATGGGCCAGGGTACAATGAGCAGTTCTTC
D: TRBD2; size: few; V: TRBV7-2; J: TRBJ2-1; CDR3: CASSAGLAGGGEQFF; DNA: TGTGCCAGCAGCGCGGGACTAGCGGGGGGAGGTGAGCAGTTCTTC
D: -; size: -; V: TRBV7-9; J: TRBJ2-1; CDR3: CASSGRGLSYSYNEQFF; DNA: TGTGCCAGCTCAGGGCGGGGCCTTTCCTACTCCTACAATGAGCAGTTCTTC
D: TRBD1; size: -; V: TRBV6-2/TRBV6-3; J: TRBJ2-7; CDR3: CASSSDRAVWYEQYF; DNA: TGTGCCAGCAGTTCCGACAGGGCGGTATGGTACGAGCAGTACTTC
D: TRBD1; size: few; V: TRBV20-1; J: TRBJ2-7; CDR3: CSAHGQAYEQYF; DNA: TGCAGTGCACACGGACAGGCCTACGAGCAGTACTTC
D: -; size: -; V: TRBV7-8; J: TRBJ1-5; CDR3: CASSFQGTGNQPQHF; DNA: TGTGCCAGCAGCTTCCAGGGAACAGGCAATCAGCCCCAGCATTTT
D: TRBD1; size: -; V: TRBV7-2; J: TRBJ2-5; CDR3: CASSLWGQGKETQYF; DNA: TGTGCCAGCAGCTTGTGGGGACAGGGGAAAGAGACCCAGTACTTC
D: -; size: many; V: TRBV7-8; J: TRBJ1-2; CDR3: CASSLAAGNYGYTF; DNA: TGTGCCAGCAGCTTAGCGGCAGGGAACTATGGCTACACCTTC
D: TRBD2; size: -; V: TRBV6-2/TRBV6-3; J: TRBJ2-7; CDR3: CASTFSLAGPYEQYF; DNA: TGTGCCAGCACTTTTTCTCTAGCGGGGCCCTACGAGCAGTACTTC
D: -; size: many; V: TRBV14; J: TRBJ1-2; CDR3: CASSHDLISGYTF; DNA: TGTGCCAGCAGCCATGACCTTATCAGTGGCTACACCTTC
D: -; size: -; V: TRBV27; J: TRBJ2-1; CDR3: CASNLGEPQFF; DNA: TGTGCCAGCAACCTAGGGGAACCTCAGTTCTTC
D: -; size: hyperexpanded; V: TRBV7-9; J: TRBJ2-1; CDR3: CASSPRAGKGEQFF; DNA: TGTGCCAGCAGCCCAAGGGCAGGGAAGGGTGAGCAGTTCTTC
D: -; size: few; V: TRBV27; J: TRBJ2-2; CDR3: CASSPPGRLGTGELFF; DNA: TGTGCCAGCAGTCCCCCTGGTCGTCTAGGCACCGGGGAGCTGTTTTTT
D: -; size: few; V: TRBV20-1; J: TRBJ2-3; CDR3: CSARDHGTTGDTQYF; DNA: TGCAGTGCTAGAGATCACGGAACTACGGGGGATACGCAGTATTTT
D: -; size: -; V: TRBV11-2; J: TRBJ2-3; CDR3: CASSQNGGGILSTDTQYF; DNA: TGTGCCAGCAGCCAGAACGGCGGGGGCATACTTAGCACAGATACGCAGTATTTT
D: -; size: -; V: TRBV20-1; J: TRBJ2-2; CDR3: CSARDAGAGPGELFF; DNA: TGCAGTGCAAGGGATGCGGGGGCGGGCCCCGGGGAGCTGTTTTTT
D: TRBD1; size: -; V: TRBV5-1; J: TRBJ2-5; CDR3: CASSTLGGGQETQYF; DNA: TGCGCCAGCAGCACCCTAGGGGGCGGCCAAGAGACCCAGTACTTC
D: TRBD1; size: few; V: TRBV7-9; J: TRBJ2-3; CDR3: CASSDRVSDTQYF; DNA: TGTGCCAGCAGCGACAGGGTTTCAGATACGCAGTATTTT
D: TRBD2; size: -; V: TRBV29-1; J: TRBJ2-1; CDR3: CSVDASGANNEQFF; DNA: TGCAGCGTTGATGCTAGCGGGGCTAACAATGAGCAGTTCTTC
D: TRBD1; size: -; V: TRBV10-3; J: TRBJ2-1; CDR3: CAIRGTGHEQFF; DNA: TGTGCCATCAGGGGGACAGGGCATGAGCAGTTCTTC
D: TRBD1; size: -; V: TRBV5-4; J: TRBJ2-1; CDR3: CASSRGQGKGNEQFF; DNA: TGTGCCAGCAGCCGTGGACAGGGGAAAGGAAATGAGCAGTTCTTC
D: -; size: -; V: TRBV7-2; J: TRBJ1-6; CDR3: CACRSIGSPLHF; DNA: TGTGCCTGCAGGTCTATCGGTTCACCCCTCCACTTT
D: -; size: many; V: TRBV4-2; J: TRBJ1-4; CDR3: CASSRDSNEKLFF; DNA: TGTGCCAGCAGCCGAGACAGTAATGAAAAACTGTTTTTT
D: TRBD2; size: -; V: TRBV11-1; J: TRBJ2-3; CDR3: CASSYPGLAGVRRSTDTQYF; DNA: TGTGCCAGCAGCTATCCGGGACTAGCGGGGGTAAGAAGGAGCACAGATACGCAGTATTTT
D: -; size: many; V: TRBV12-3/TRBV12-4; J: TRBJ1-1; CDR3: CASTAGGGIEAFF; DNA: TGTGCCAGCACCGCAGGAGGGGGGATTGAAGCTTTCTTT
D: TRBD2; size: few; V: TRBV5-1; J: TRBJ2-7; CDR3: CASSSPRTSSPYEQYF; DNA: TGCGCCAGCAGCTCACCACGGACTAGTTCTCCCTACGAGCAGTACTTC
D: -; size: many; V: TRBV12-3/TRBV12-4; J: TRBJ1-1; CDR3: CASSLGESTEAFF; DNA: TGTGCCAGCAGTTTGGGGGAGAGCACTGAAGCTTTCTTT
D: -; size: -; V: TRBV10-3; J: TRBJ2-5; CDR3: CAIRRGLNQETQYF; DNA: TGTGCCATCAGACGGGGGCTAAACCAAGAGACCCAGTACTTC
D: TRBD1; size: few; V: TRBV6-5; J: TRBJ1-6; CDR3: CASSYGTGVGSPLHF; DNA: TGTGCCAGCAGTTACGGGACAGGGGTCGGTTCACCCCTCCACTTT
D: -; size: -; V: TRBV7-3; J: TRBJ2-7; CDR3: CASSALRGYEQYF; DNA: TGTGCCAGCAGCGCCCTAAGGGGATACGAGCAGTACTTC
D: -; size: -; V: TRBV3-1; J: TRBJ2-1; CDR3: CASSPHGGAGMNEQFF; DNA: TGTGCCAGCAGCCCCCATGGTGGCGCGGGCATGAATGAGCAGTTCTTC
D: -; size: few; V: TRBV10-3; J: TRBJ2-3; CDR3: CAIIGGPADTQYF; DNA: TGTGCCATAATTGGGGGGCCCGCAGATACGCAGTATTTT
D: TRBD2; size: -; V: TRBV28; J: TRBJ2-1; CDR3: CASSLWGGGSVEQFF; DNA: TGTGCCAGCAGTTTATGGGGCGGGGGTAGCGTGGAGCAGTTCTTC
D: -; size: -; V: TRBV6-5; J: TRBJ2-5; CDR3: CASSYGNSWAQETQYF; DNA: TGTGCCAGCAGTTACGGCAATAGCTGGGCCCAAGAGACCCAGTACTTC
D: -; size: few; V: TRBV14; J: TRBJ2-2; CDR3: CASSLLVNTGELFF; DNA: TGTGCCAGCAGCCTGCTGGTAAACACCGGGGAGCTGTTTTTT